This T cell receptor (beta chain) was sequenced for a study of cytomegalovirus exposure and HLA in healthy donors (TCRdb year 2017). Study-level background: The approximately 710 repertoires of the first cohort and the roughly 110 validation repertoires were produced on the same platform, according to a later analysis. The study aimed to test whether cataloging public T cell receptors could reveal signatures of past pathogen exposure. A separate validation cohort of 100 to 150 different subjects was used in addition to the approximately 640-subject first cohort. To predict cytomegalovirus infection status, the study combined high-throughput TCR immunosequencing, statistical association of individual TCRs with disease status, and machine learning. Study-wide conclusions, independent of this receptor: The study gave a list of roughly 150 TCR beta chains associated with cytomegalovirus. The classifier was reported to diagnose cytomegalovirus status with high specificity and sensitivity in both the original cohort and the validation cohort. Across donors, most TCR sequences were observed very rarely, whereas some public TCRs were present in many individuals. A later analysis lacked HLA typing for the validation cohort, so it scored co-occurrence in that cohort across all 120 repertoires. The authors suggested that the approach could potentially be extended to other disease states and immunological phenotypes. Of the cluster scores, approximately 95% were above 0 in a later analysis, which found that TCRs clustered in the first cohort also tended to co-occur in the roughly 130 validation repertoires. In vitro tests confirmed that a few of the cytomegalovirus-associated TCR beta chains recognize cytomegalovirus antigens.

In regard to this clone: There is no known antigen for this receptor. Base-call qualities are not available, and no considerably larger clone is one nucleotide away.

Donors formed part of the validation cohort, which comprised 120 or so subjects and was distinct from the first cohort of 670 or so subjects. The germline V gene sets CDR1 to MGHRA and CDR2 to YSYEKL. From the cysteine up to the phenylalanine, the CDR3 has a length of 13 residues. Just CDR3 DNA is preserved here, 39 bases in frame from base 1. After removal of 4 bases from V and 7 bases from J, the junction retains 6 bases not matched to a gene. The library relied on the immunoSEQ multiplex PCR assay. The authors' analysis ran thus. A statistical classification framework was built for diagnosing cytomegalovirus status from the catalog of TCR beta chain sequences. Imported from immuneACCESS, the table was reduced by TCRdb to in-frame sequences with V and J called. These copies leave out some clones; in studies compared against another copy, an unresolved V gene accounts for under half, and the cause of the remainder is not known. V and J calls and clone size are given by that table; D and trimming were obtained from the DNA. Across this sample there are 150,000 to 200,000 clones, with over 85% seen only once. Jointly, the top ten make up 10% to 13% of the sample.

The sequence was collected from a woman between 18 and 29 years old in good health and CMV-seropositive. Input material: PBMCs. The rearrangement joined TRBV4-1 to TRBJ1-1; 7 nucleotides in the junction match TRBD1. CDR3 sequence: CASSPGGMLEAFF. In nucleotides, the sequence is TGCGCCAGCAGCCCAGGGGGAATGCTTGAAGCTTTCTTT.